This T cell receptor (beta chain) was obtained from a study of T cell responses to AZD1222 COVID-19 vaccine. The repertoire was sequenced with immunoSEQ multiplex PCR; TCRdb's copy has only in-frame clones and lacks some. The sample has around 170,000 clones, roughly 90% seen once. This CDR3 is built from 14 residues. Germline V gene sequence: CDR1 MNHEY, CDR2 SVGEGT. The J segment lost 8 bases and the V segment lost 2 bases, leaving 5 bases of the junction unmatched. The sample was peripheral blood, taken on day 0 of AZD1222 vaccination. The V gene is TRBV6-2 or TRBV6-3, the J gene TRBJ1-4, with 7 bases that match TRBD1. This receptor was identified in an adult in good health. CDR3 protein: CASSYRQGPEKLFF. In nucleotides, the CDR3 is TGTGCCAGCAGTTACAGACAGGGACCCGAAAAACTGTTTTTT.